The clone carrying this TCR beta chain was picked up many times. The sample is drawn from a study of Graves' ophthalmopathy and Graves' hyperthyroidism. Beta-chain TCR CDR3 regions were amplified from RNA transcripts. HTBI-primed first-round RT-PCR preceded second-round multiplex PCR. Using its own MiXCR run on the multiplex PCR reads, TCRdb lists one record per CDR3 protein. The repertoire holds over 500,000 distinct CDR3 sequences, about 20% seen once, with roughly 6.9% in the top ten. Trimming pared 5 bases from V and 6 bases from J, leaving 17 bases between. This CDR3 is built from 14 residues. Germline V CDR1 and CDR2: LNHNV, YYDKDF (reference sequence).

The sequence was collected from a woman aged 18-29 years with stable Graves' hyperthyroidism. Some clones in this sample may be carry-over from other donors' samples. The rearrangement links TRBV15 to TRBJ2-7, with D possibly TRBD1 on 6 matching bases. The sample comprised peripheral blood. DNA for the CDR3: TGTGCCACCAGCCGTCGGGACAACAGCATCGAGCAGTACTTC. Translated, it gives CATSRRDNSIEQYF.